This TCR beta chain was identified in a study of T-cell memory formation after mild COVID-19 (dated by TCRdb to the early 2020s). With regard to the full study: TCR sequence clusters from the two donors were largely donor specific. Two young, previously healthy adult volunteers, one female and one male, were included in the cohort. T-cell clones expanding and contracting after mild COVID-19 in two donors were tracked by longitudinal TCRalpha and TCRbeta repertoire sequencing. Study-wide findings and limitations: Clones that contracted from day 15 to 85 showed balanced CD4/CD8 phenotypes, whereas a second wave of clones that expanded from day 15 to 37 leaned towards CD4+. Contracting CD4+ clones were located mainly in the CM and EM memory subsets, whereas CD8+ clones were found to be enriched in EMRA. The detection of some responding clones in pre-infection memory suggests that pre-existing cross-reactive memory T cells joined the SARS-CoV-2 response. The study included only a couple of mild cases, and larger cohorts that include severe cases with pre-infection samples were judged to be necessary. SARS-CoV-2 specificity was not confirmed for the second-wave clones peaking on day 37.

Reads for this sample came from an Illumina NovaSeq 6000. TCRalpha and TCRbeta cDNA libraries were built by 5'RACE with constant-segment primers, adding sample barcodes and unique molecular identifiers. Trizol reagent was used to extract RNA from every sample. The libraries were amplified in two PCR steps, and the second step added a second sample barcode and Illumina TruSeq adapters. Libraries were sequenced on an Illumina NovaSeq with 2 x 150 bp paired-end reads. Under the source paper's analysis protocol: The reads were demultiplexed and collapsed into UMI-guided consensus sequences using migec v1.2.7. With mixcr v2.1.11, UMI consensuses were aligned to TRA and TRB V and J templates and assembled into clonotypes. Clonotypes were classified as expanded or contracted when called significant by both edgeR and NoisET, with noise models trained on biological replicates. edgeR calls used a false discovery rate-adjusted p below 0.01 and a log2 fold-change threshold of 1. PCA with hierarchical clustering of max-normalized trajectories of the 1000 most abundant clonotypes was used as exploratory dynamics analysis. The CD4 or CD8 phenotype of responding clones was assigned using the separately sequenced CD4+ and CD8+ repertoires. The public reads were run again by TCRdb, first through fastp at Q25 and then through MiXCR, and only productive beta chains were kept. CDR3 protein sequences are deduplicated, and each keeps its most common genes and DNA. These V and J calls are TCRdb output, not the study's own analysis. For this sample there are over 450,000 distinct CDR3 sequences; about a fifth appear just once. The ten biggest clones cover approximately 13% of the sample.

The V and J ends are trimmed by 5 bases and 6 bases, leaving 13 bases between them. Reading the germline V gene (reference sequence) gives CDR1 MNHEY and CDR2 SMNVEV. The CDR3 runs 13 residues from the cysteine to the phenylalanine. The retained sequence is limited to the CDR3, 39 bases, with the frame set at the first base. Ficoll-Paque density gradient centrifugation was the method used to isolate PBMCs. Only a few counts were recorded for this clonotype. Its specific antigen is unknown. Per-base qualities were not stored, and no clone one base away is much larger. Sequenced sample: PBMCs or a T cell subset sorted from them (not recorded which). The sequence links TRBV27 to TRBJ2-5; possibly the D gene is TRBD1, per 5 matching bases. This clonotype was sampled from an adult woman who had mild COVID-19 (a few samples of this study predate the infection). The sample titles of this study are shuffled in the database, so cell type and time point are left out; the donor was told from shared clones. The bases are TGTGCCAGCAGTCCAGAAAACAGGAAGACCCAGTACTTC. Its translation reads: CASSPENRKTQYF.